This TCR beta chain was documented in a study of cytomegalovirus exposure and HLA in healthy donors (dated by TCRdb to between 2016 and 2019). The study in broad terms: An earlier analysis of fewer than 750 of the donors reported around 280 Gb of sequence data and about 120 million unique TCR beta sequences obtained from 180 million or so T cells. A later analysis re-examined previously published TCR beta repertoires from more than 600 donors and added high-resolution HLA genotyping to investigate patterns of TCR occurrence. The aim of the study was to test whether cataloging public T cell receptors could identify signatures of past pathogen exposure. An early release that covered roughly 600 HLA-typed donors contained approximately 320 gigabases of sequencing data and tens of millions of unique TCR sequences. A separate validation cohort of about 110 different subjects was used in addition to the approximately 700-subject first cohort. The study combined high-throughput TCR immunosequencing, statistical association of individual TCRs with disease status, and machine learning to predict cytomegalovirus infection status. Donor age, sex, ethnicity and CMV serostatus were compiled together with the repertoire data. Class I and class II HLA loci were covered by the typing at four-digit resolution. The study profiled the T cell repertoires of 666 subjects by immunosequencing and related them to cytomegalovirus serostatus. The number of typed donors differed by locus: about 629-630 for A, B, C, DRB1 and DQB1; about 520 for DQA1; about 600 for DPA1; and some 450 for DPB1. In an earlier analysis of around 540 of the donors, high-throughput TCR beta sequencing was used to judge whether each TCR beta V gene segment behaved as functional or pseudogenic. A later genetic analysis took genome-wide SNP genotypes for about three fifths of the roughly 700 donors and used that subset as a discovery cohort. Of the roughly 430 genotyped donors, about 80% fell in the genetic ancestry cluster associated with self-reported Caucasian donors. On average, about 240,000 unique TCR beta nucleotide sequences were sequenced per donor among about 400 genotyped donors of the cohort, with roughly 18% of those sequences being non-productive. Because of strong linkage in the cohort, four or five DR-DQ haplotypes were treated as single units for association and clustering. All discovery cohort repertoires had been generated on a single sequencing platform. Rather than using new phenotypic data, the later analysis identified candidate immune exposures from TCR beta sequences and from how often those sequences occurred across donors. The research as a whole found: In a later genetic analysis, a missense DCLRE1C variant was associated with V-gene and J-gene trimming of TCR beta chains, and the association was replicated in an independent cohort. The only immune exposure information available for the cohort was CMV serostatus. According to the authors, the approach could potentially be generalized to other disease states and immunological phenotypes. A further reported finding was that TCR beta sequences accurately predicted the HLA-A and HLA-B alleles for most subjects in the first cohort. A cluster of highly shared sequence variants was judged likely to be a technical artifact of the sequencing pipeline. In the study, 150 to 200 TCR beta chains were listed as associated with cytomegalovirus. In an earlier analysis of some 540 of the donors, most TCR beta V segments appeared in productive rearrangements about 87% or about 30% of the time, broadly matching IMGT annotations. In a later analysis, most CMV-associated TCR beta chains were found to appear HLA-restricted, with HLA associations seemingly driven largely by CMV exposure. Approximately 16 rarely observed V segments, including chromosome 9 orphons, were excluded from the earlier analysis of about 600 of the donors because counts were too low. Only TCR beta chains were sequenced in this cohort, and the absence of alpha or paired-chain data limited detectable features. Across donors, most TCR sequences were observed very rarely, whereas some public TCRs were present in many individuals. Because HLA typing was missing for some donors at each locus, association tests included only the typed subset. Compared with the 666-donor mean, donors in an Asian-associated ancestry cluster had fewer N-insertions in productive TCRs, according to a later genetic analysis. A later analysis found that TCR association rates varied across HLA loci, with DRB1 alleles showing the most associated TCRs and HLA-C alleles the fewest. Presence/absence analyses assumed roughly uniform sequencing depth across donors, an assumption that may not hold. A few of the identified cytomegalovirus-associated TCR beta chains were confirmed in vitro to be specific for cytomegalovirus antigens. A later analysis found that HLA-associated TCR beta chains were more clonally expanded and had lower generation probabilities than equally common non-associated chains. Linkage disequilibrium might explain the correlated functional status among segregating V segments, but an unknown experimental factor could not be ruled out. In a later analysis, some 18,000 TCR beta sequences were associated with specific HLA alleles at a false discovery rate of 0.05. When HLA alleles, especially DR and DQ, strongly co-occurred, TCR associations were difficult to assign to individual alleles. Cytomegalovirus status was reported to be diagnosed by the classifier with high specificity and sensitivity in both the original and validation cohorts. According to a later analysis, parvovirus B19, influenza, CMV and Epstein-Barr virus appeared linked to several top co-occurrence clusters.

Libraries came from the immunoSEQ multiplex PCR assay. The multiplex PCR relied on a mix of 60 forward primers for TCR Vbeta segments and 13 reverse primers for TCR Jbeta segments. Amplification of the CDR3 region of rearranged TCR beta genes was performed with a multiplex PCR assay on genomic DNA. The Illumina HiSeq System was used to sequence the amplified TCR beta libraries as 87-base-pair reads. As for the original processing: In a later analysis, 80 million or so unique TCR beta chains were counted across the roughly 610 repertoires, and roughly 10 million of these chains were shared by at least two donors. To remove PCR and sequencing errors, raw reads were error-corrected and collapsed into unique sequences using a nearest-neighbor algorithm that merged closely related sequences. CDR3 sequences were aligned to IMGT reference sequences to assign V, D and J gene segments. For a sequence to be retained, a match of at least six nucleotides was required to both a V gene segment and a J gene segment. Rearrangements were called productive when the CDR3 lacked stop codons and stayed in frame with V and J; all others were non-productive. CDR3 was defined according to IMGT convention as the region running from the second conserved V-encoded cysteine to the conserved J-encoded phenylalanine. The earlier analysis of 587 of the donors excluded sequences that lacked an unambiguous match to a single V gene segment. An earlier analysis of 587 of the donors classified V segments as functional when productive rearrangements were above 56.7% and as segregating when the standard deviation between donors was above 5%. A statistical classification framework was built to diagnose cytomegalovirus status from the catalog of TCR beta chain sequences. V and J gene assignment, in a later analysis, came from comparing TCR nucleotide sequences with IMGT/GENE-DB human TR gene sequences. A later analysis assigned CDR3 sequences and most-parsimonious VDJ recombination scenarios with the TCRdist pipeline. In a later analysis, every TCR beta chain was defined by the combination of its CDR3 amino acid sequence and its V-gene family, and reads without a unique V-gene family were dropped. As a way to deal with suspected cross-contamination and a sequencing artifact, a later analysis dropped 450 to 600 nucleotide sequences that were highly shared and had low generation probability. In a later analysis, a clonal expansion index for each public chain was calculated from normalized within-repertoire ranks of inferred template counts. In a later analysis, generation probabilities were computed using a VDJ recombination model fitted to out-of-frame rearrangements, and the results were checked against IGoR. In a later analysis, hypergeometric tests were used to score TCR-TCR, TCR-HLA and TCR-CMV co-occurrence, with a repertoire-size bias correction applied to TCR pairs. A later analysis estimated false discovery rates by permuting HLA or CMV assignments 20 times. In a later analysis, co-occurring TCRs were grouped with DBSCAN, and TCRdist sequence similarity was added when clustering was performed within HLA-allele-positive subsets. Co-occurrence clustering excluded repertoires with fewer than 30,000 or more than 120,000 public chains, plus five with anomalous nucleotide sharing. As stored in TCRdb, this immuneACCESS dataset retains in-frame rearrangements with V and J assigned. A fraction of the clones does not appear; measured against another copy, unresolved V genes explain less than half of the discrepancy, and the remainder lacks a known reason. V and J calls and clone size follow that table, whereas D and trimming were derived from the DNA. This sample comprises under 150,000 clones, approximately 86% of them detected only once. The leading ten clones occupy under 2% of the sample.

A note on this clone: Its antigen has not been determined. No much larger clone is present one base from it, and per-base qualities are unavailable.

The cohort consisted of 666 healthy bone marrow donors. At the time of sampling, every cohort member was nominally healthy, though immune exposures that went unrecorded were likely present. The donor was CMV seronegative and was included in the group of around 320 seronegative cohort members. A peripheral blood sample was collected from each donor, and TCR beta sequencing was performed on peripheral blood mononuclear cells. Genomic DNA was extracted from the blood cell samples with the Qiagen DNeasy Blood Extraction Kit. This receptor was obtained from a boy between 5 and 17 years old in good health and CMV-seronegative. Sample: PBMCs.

The DNA reads TGTGCCAGCAGCTTGGACGGCGGGAGGGGAGCCAAAAACATTCAGTACTTC. Its protein is CASSLDGGRGAKNIQYF. The chain is encoded by TRBV5-4 joined to TRBJ2-4, with TRBD2 identical over 9 junction bases. The CDR3 runs 17 amino acids, cysteine and phenylalanine included. Only the CDR3 DNA stays, 51 bases, in frame from base 1. From V the trimming removes 0 bases and from J it removes 0 bases, while the gene matches leave 4 bases of the junction unaccounted for. Reading the germline V gene (reference sequence) gives CDR1 SGHNT and CDR2 YYREEE.